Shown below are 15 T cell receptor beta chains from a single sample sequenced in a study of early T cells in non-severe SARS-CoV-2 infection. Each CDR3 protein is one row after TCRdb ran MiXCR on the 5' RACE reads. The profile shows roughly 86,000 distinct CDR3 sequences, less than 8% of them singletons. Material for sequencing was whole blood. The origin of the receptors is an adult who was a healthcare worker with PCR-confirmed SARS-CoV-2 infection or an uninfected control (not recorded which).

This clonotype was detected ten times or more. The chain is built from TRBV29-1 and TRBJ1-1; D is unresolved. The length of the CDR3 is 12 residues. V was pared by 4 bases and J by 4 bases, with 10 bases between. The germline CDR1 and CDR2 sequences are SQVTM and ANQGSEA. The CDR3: CSVAYGPTEAFF. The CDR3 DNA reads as TGCAGCGTTGCCTACGGACCCACTGAAGCTTTCTTT.

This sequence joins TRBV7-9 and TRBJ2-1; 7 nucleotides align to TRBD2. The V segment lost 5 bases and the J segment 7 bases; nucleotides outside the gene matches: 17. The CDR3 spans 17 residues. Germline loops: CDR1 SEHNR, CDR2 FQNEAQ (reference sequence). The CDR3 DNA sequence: TGTGCCAGCAGCCTGACGTTAGGGACTATAGTTTTGAATGAGCAGTTCTTC. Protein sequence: CASSLTLGTIVLNEQFF.

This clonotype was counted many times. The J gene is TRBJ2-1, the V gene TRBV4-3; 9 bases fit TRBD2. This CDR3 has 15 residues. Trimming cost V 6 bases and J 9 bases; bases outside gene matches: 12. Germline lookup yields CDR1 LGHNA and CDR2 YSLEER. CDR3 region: CASRASTSGFTEQFF. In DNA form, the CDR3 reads TGCGCCAGCAGGGCAAGTACTAGCGGGTTTACTGAGCAGTTCTTC.

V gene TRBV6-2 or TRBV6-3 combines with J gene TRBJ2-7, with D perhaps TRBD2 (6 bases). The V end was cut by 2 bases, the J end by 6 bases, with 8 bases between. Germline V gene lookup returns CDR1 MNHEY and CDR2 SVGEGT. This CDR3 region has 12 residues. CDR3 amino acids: CASSYTGAEQYF. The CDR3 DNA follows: TGTGCCAGCAGTTACACGGGAGCCGAGCAGTACTTC.

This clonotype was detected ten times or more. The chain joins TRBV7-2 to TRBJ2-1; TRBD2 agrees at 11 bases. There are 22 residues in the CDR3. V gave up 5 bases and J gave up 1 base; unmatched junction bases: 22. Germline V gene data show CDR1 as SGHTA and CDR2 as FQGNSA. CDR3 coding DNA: TGTGCCAGCAGCATGCCTACGGGAAGGGCTAGCGGGAGGAGCAGTTCCTACAATGAGCAGTTCTTC. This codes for CASSMPTGRASGRSSSYNEQFF.

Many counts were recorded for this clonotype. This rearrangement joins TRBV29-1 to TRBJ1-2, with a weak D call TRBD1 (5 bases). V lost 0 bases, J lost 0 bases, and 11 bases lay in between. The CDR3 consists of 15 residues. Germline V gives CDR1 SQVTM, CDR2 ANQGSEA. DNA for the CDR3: TGCAGCGTTGAAGAAAACAGGATTGCTAACTATGGCTACACCTTC. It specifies CSVEENRIANYGYTF.

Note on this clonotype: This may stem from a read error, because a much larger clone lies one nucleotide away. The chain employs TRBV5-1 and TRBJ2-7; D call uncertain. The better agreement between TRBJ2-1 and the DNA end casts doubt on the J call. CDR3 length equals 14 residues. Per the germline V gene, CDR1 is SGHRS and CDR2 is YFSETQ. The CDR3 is CASSLGWEPYEQFF. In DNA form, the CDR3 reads TGCGCCAGCAGCTTGGGTTGGGAACCCTACGAGCAGTTCTTC.

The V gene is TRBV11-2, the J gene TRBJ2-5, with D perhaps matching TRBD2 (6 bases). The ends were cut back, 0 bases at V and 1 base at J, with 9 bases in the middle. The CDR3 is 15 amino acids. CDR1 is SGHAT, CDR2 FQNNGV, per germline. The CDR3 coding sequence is TGTGCCAGCAGCTTAGAGGGGGGACCCCAAGAGACCCAGTACTTC. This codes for CASSLEGGPQETQYF.

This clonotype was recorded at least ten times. In DNA form, the CDR3 reads TGTGCCAGCAGCAAAGCTCAGGGCCGTCTTATGGAGACCCAGTACTTC. As protein: CASSKAQGRLMETQYF. The chain combines TRBV3-1 with TRBJ2-5, with a weak D call TRBD1 (5 bases). Looked up from germline, CDR1 is LGHDT and CDR2 is YNNKEL (reference sequence). V lost 5 bases and J 5 bases, leaving 21 bases between the germline ends. The CDR3 consists of 16 residues.

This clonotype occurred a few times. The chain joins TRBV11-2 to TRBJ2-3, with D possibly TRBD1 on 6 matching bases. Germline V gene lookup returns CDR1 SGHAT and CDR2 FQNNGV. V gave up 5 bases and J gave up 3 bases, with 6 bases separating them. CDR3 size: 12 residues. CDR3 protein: CASSQGTDTQYF. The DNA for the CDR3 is TGTGCCAGCAGCCAGGGGACAGATACGCAGTATTTT.

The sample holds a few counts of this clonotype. The CDR3, as DNA: TGTGCCAGCAGCCAAGTCCCGCTTGTATCTGGGGCCAACGTCCTGACTTTC. Its protein is CASSQVPLVSGANVLTF. This rearrangement joins TRBV14 to TRBJ2-6, with D unclear. Germline V lookup: CDR1 SGHDN, CDR2 FVKESK. The CDR3 spans 17 residues. V dropped 1 base and J dropped 1 base, with 11 bases sitting between them.

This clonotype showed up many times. The CDR3 DNA follows: TGTGCCAGCAGCGCGGGACATCGTGGCTACACCTTC. It is translated as CASSAGHRGYTF. V usage is TRBV11-1 and J usage is TRBJ1-2; TRBD1 might be the D (6 bases). The CDR3 has 12 amino acids. The germline gives CDR1 SGHAT, CDR2 FQDESV (reference sequence). V was clipped by 5 bases and J by 7 bases, with 11 bases between them.

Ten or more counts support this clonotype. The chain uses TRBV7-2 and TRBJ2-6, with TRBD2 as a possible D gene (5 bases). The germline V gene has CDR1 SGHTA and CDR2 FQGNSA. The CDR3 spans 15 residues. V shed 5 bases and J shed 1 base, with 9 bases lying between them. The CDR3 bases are TGTGCCAGCAGCGTAGGAGGTTCTGGGGCCAACGTCCTGACTTTC. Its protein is CASSVGGSGANVLTF.

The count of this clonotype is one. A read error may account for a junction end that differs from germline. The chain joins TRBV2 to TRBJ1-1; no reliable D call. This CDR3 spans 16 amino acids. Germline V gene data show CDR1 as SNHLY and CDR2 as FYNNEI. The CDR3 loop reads CTSNLQVTAMNTEAFF. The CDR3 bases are TGTACCAGCAACCTTCAGGTTACAGCTATGAACACTGAAGCTTTCTTT.

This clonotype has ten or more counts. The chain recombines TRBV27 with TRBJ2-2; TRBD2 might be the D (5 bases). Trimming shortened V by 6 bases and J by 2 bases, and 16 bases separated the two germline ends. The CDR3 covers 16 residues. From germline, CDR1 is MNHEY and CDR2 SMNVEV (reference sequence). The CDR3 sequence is CASREYGILNTGELFF. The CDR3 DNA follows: TGTGCCAGCAGGGAGTACGGGATACTAAACACCGGGGAGCTGTTTTTT.